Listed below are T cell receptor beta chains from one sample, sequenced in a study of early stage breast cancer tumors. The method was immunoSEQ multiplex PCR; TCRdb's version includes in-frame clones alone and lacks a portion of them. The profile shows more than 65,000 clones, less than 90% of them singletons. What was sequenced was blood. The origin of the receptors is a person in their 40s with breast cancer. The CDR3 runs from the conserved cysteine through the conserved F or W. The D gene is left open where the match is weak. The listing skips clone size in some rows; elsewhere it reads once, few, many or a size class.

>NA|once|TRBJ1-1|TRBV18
TGTGCCAGCTCATTAACAGGTGAAGCTTTCTTT
CASSLTGEAFF
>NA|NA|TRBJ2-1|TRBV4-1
TGCGCCAGCGAAGATCCCCCCTCTAGATCGAAGTTCTTC
CASEDPPSRSKFF
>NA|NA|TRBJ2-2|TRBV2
TGTGCCAGCAGTGAGGCGGGCGCGGCGAACACCGGGGAGCTGTTTTTT
CASSEAGAANTGELFF
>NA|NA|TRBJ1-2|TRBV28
TGTGCCAGCAGTTTATTGGCGACTTATGGCTACACCTTC
CASSLLATYGYTF
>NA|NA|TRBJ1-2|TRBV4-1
TGCGCCAGCAGCCAAGGCCCGGATATAAACTATGGCTACACCTTC
CASSQGPDINYGYTF
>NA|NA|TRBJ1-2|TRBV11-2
TGTGCCAGCAGCTTCGGACAGTACTATGGCTACACCTTC
CASSFGQYYGYTF
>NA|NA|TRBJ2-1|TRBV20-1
TGCAGTGCTAATTGGTACAATGAGCAGTTCTTC
CSANWYNEQFF
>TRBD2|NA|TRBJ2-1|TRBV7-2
TGTGCCAGCTTCAGCTTCCTGAGCGGGAGGGTAAATGAGCAGTTCTTC
CASFSFLSGRVNEQFF
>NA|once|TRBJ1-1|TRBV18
TGTGCCAGCTCACCAATGCAAGTTGACACTGAAGCTTTCTTT
CASSPMQVDTEAFF
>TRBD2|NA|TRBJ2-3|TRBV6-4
TGTGCCAGCAGTGAACTAGCGAGCACAGATACGCAGTATTTT
CASSELASTDTQYF
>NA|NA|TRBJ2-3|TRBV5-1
TGCGCCAGCAGCTTGGGGTCGGACTCACGGACAGATACGCAGTATTTT
CASSLGSDSRTDTQYF
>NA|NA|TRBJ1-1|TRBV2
TGTGCCAGCAGCCCCCAGGAGAACACTGAAGCTTTCTTT
CASSPQENTEAFF
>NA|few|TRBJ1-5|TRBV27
TGTGCCAGCAGTTCAGGGGATCAGCCCCAGCATTTT
CASSSGDQPQHF
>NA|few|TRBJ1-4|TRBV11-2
TGTGCCAGCAGCTCCAGTTGGGGGGTGGAGGAAAAACTGTTTTTT
CASSSSWGVEEKLFF
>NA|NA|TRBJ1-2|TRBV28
TGTGCCAGCAGGACTCACTCGGACAGCCTGGATGGCTACACCTTC
CASRTHSDSLDGYTF
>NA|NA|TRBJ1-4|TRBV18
TGTGCCAGCTCACCACCGTCCGGTCCTGAAAAACTGTTTTTT
CASSPPSGPEKLFF
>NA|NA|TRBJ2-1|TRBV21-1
TGTGCCAGCAGCAAAGTGTGGGTTGGCCTCAATGAGCAGTTCTTC
CASSKVWVGLNEQFF
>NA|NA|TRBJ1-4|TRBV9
TGTGCCAGCACCGATAGTGCAACTAATGAAAAACTGTTTTTT
CASTDSATNEKLFF
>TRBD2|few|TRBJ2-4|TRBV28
TGTGCCAGCAATCTGGCGGGAGGTAACAAAAACATTCAGTACTTC
CASNLAGGNKNIQYF
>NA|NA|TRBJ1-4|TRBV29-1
TGCAGCGTTAGAACAGGTTTCCAAAAACTGTTTTTT
CSVRTGFQKLFF
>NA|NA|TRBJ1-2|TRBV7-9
TGTGCCAGCAGCTTATCGTCGCCTGAAAACTATGGCTACACCTTC
CASSLSSPENYGYTF
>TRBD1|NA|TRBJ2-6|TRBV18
TGTGCCAGCTCACGGCAGGGACAGCGCTCTGGGGCCAACGTCCTGACTTTC
CASSRQGQRSGANVLTF
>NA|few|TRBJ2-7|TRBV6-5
TGTGCCAGCACAGGAGGTGCCTACGAGCAGTACTTC
CASTGGAYEQYF